The clone carrying this T cell receptor (beta chain) was detected a few times. This sample stems from a study of T cells after yellow fever vaccination. MiXCR, applied by TCRdb to the 5' RACE reads, yields one record per CDR3 protein. The top ten hold 35% to 40% of the sample, which has approximately 160,000 distinct CDR3 sequences, roughly a tenth seen once. CDR3 length: 14 residues. Trimming took off 1 base at V and 8 bases at J, with 14 bases between the two ends. The germline CDR1 and CDR2 sequences are LGHDT and YNNKEL (reference sequence). The receptor was isolated from a man younger than 35 who received the YFV17D yellow fever vaccine. Sequenced material: CD8+ T cells sorted from PBMCs, taken 45 days after the yellow fever booster vaccination. The chain uses TRBV3-1 and TRBJ1-1, with D hard to call. DNA for the CDR3: TGTGCCAGCAGCCAAGGAATCAACCAAGAAGAAGCTTTCTTT. Protein sequence: CASSQGINQEEAFF.